The 24 T cell receptor beta chains presented below share a single source sample, sequenced in a study of blood T cell repertoires in COVID-19. TCRdb's table, derived via immunoSEQ multiplex PCR, lists solely in-frame clones and lacks some. The sample carries around 200,000 clones, approximately 86% recorded once. Sequenced input: peripheral blood. The receptors here all came from a man aged 35 to 55 with acute or convalescent COVID-19.

The V call is TRBV4-1, the J call TRBJ2-6; D perhaps matches TRBD2 (5 bases). The CDR3 totals 16 residues. V lost 4 bases, J lost 0 bases, and 10 bases lay in between. Per germline, CDR1 MGHRA and CDR2 YSYEKL. The CDR3 here is CASSREGSSGANVLTF. CDR3 coding DNA: TGCGCCAGCAGCCGAGAAGGGAGCTCTGGGGCCAACGTCCTGACTTTC.

This chain uses TRBV9 with TRBJ1-1; D remains unclear. Germline assignment: CDR1 SGDLS and CDR2 YYNGEE. V lost 3 bases to trimming and J lost 0 bases, with 6 bases between them. This CDR3 has 13 amino acids. CDR3 sequence reads: CASSASLNTEAFF. In DNA, the CDR3 is TGTGCCAGCAGCGCCTCCCTGAACACTGAAGCTTTCTTT.

The chain employs TRBV28 and TRBJ2-5; tentatively, D is TRBD1 (6 bases). CDR1 is MDHEN and CDR2 is SYDVKM in the germline V gene. V lost 6 bases and J lost 1, with 15 bases in between. This CDR3 is 15 amino acids long. Here the CDR3 reads CASSKLQGPQETQYF. CDR3 sequence (DNA): TGTGCCAGCAGCAAATTACAGGGTCCCCAAGAGACCCAGTACTTC.

V is TRBV28 and J is TRBJ1-5; D is undetermined. Germline V CDR1 and CDR2: MDHEN, SYDVKM. V lost 2 bases to trimming and J lost 5 bases, with 7 bases between them. The CDR3 length is 13 residues. This CDR3 reads CASSLRVDQPQHF. Written as DNA, the CDR3 is TGTGCCAGCAGTTTACGGGTGGATCAGCCCCAGCATTTT.

The rearrangement joins TRBV2 to TRBJ1-5; tentatively, D is TRBD1 (5 bases). V was trimmed by 7 bases and J by 1 base, leaving 14 bases between them. The CDR3 is made up of 15 amino acids. Per germline, CDR1 SNHLY and CDR2 FYNNEI. CDR3 coding DNA: TGTGCCAGCACACGGCAATCAGGGAGCAATCAGCCCCAGCATTTT. Translation: CASTRQSGSNQPQHF.

This chain joins TRBV18 and TRBJ2-3; perhaps TRBD2 as D (6 bases). Deletions cut 2 bases from V and 4 bases from J, with 10 bases between. The CDR3 length is 14 residues. Germline V lookup: CDR1 KGHSH, CDR2 LQKENI. CDR3 DNA sequence: TGTGCCAGCTCACCAGAGGCGGGGCCAGATACGCAGTATTTT. This encodes CASSPEAGPDTQYF.

The chain employs TRBV10-1 and TRBJ1-5; D not certain. V lost 1 base to trimming and J lost 9 bases, with 10 bases between them. The CDR3 contains 13 residues. Germline CDR1 and CDR2: WNHNN and SYGVQD (reference sequence). CDR3 region: CASSEYGITPQHF. The DNA for the CDR3 is TGCGCCAGCAGTGAGTACGGGATCACGCCCCAGCATTTT.

The V and J genes are TRBV2 and TRBJ1-5; D is undetermined. Germline loops: CDR1 SNHLY, CDR2 FYNNEI. This CDR3 has 14 residues. Trimming stripped 11 bases from V and 3 bases from J, with 17 bases between. The CDR3 sequence: CAGSDGEPNQPQHF. CDR3 in DNA: TGTGCCGGAAGTGATGGAGAGCCCAATCAGCCCCAGCATTTT.

The V and J genes are TRBV5-1 and TRBJ1-3; D is perhaps TRBD1 (6 bases). This CDR3 spans 13 amino acids. V shed 2 bases and J shed 4 bases, with 7 bases lying between them. Germline values: CDR1 SGHRS, CDR2 YFSETQ. DNA for the CDR3: TGCGCCAGCAGCTTCGGACAGGGAAACACCATATATTTT. Protein sequence: CASSFGQGNTIYF.

The chain has TRBV7-8 and TRBJ1-2; TRBD1 agrees at 10 bases. The CDR3 sequence is 15 residues long. Losses at the gene ends were 5 bases for V and 0 bases for J; bases not matched to a gene: 3. CDR1 and CDR2 (germline): SGHVS, FQNEAQ. The DNA of the CDR3 is TGTGCCAGCAGCCTGGGACAGGGGACTAACTATGGCTACACCTTC. Translating it yields CASSLGQGTNYGYTF.

This clone was picked up one time. This chain links TRBV28 with TRBJ2-1; TRBD2 matches 14 bases. V shed 10 bases and J 8 bases; nucleotides not matched to a gene: 16. CDR3 length equals 17 residues. Germline V gene data show CDR1 as MDHEN and CDR2 as SYDVKM. Here the CDR3 DNA reads TGTGCCATCGGGACTAGCGGGAGCTGGCCCCTAGTCGATGAGCAGTTCTTC. This gives the protein CAIGTSGSWPLVDEQFF.

J is TRBJ1-1 and V is TRBV2, with TRBD1 matching over 9 bases. The junction had 12 bases not matched to a gene; V was cut back by 2 bases and J by 5 bases. The CDR3 spans 17 residues. Looked up from germline, CDR1 is SNHLY and CDR2 is FYNNEI. The CDR3 is CASSEPYRGLRGTEAFF. As DNA, the CDR3 is TGTGCCAGCAGTGAACCTTACAGGGGGCTGCGAGGGACTGAAGCTTTCTTT. The whole variable domain, filled in from reference TRBV2 and TRBJ1-1, reads EPEVTQTPSHQVTQMGQEVILRCVPISNHLYFYWYRQILGQKVEFLVSFYNNEISEKSEIFDDQFSVERPDGSNFTLKIRSTKLEDSAMYFCASSEPYRGLRGTEAFFGQGTRLTVV.

The rearrangement joins TRBV28 to TRBJ1-4, with TRBD1 as a possible D gene (6 bases). Trimming cost V 3 bases and J 5 bases, with 19 bases left between them. Germline lookup yields CDR1 MDHEN and CDR2 SYDVKM. CDR3 length: 17 amino acids. The CDR3 loop reads CASSLATTGWVNEKLFF. The CDR3 coding sequence is TGTGCCAGCAGTTTGGCCACCACAGGGTGGGTGAATGAAAAACTGTTTTTT.

The chain is built from TRBV27 and TRBJ2-1; 11 bases match TRBD2. The CDR3 runs to 16 residues. V gave up 0 bases and J gave up 4 bases; unmatched junction bases: 2. In germline, CDR1 is MNHEY, CDR2 SMNVEV (reference sequence). CDR3 amino acids: CASSLSGLADYNEQFF. In DNA form, the CDR3 reads TGTGCCAGCAGTTTATCGGGACTAGCGGATTACAATGAGCAGTTCTTC.

The V call is TRBV24-1, the J call TRBJ1-2; D remains ambiguous. CDR3 length equals 14 residues. V lost 2 bases to trimming and J lost 4 bases, with 10 bases between them. Germline V CDR1 and CDR2: KGHDR, SFDVKD. CDR3 sequence reads: CATSDSVEVYGYTF. CDR3 sequence (DNA): TGTGCCACCAGTGATTCCGTGGAGGTCTATGGCTACACCTTC.

The J gene is TRBJ1-1, the V gene TRBV28; D not certain. V was trimmed by 4 bases and J by 1 base, leaving 4 bases between them. This CDR3 is built from 12 residues. Germline CDR1 and CDR2: MDHEN and SYDVKM. The CDR3 is CASSYTNTEAFF. CDR3 DNA: TGTGCCAGCAGTTACACGAACACTGAAGCTTTCTTT. The complete variable domain, with remaining parts taken from reference TRBV28 and TRBJ1-1, reads DVKVTQSSRYLVKRTGEKVFLECVQDMDHENMFWYRQDPGLGLRLIYFSYDVKMKEKGDIPEGYSVSREKKERFSLILESASTNQTSMYLCASSYTNTEAFFGQGTRLTVV.

This sequence joins TRBV30 and TRBJ2-1; 9 bases agree with TRBD2. Germline V gives CDR1 GTSNPN, CDR2 SVGIG (reference sequence). The CDR3 runs 15 residues. V lost 1 base and J lost 10; bases outside the gene matches: 11. The chain's CDR3 is CAWSGASGTVGEQFF. The CDR3, as DNA: TGTGCCTGGAGTGGTGCTAGCGGGACGGTAGGGGAGCAGTTCTTC.

This chain joins TRBV10-2 and TRBJ1-6, with 7 bases matching TRBD1. With 8 bases clipped from V and 7 bases from J, the junction kept 5 bases outside the gene matches. The CDR3 sequence is 13 residues long. Germline CDR1 reads WSHSY; CDR2 reads SAAADI. The CDR3 is CASGTALNSPLHF. CDR3 bases: TGCGCCAGCGGGACAGCCCTAAATTCACCCCTCCACTTT.

CDR3: CATSDLGLDSNEQFF. CDR3 in DNA: TGTGCCACCAGTGATTTGGGACTAGATAGCAATGAGCAGTTCTTC. This chain links TRBV24-1 with TRBJ2-1; 7 bases map to TRBD2. V gave up 0 bases and J gave up 6 bases; unmatched junction bases: 4. This CDR3 region has 15 residues. Germline V lookup: CDR1 KGHDR, CDR2 SFDVKD.

This clone showed up just once. This chain uses TRBV28 with TRBJ1-2; D gene ambiguous. The V gene lost 3 bases and the J gene lost 4 bases, with 9 bases spanning the gap. The CDR3 loop spans 13 amino acids. Germline V gene data show CDR1 as MDHEN and CDR2 as SYDVKM. The CDR3, as DNA: TGTGCCAGCAGTTTCCAGGCCTTCTATGGCTACACCTTC. Protein: CASSFQAFYGYTF.

This chain connects TRBV6-5 to TRBJ1-2; TRBD1 matches at 8 bases. This CDR3 comprises 13 residues. The V gene's germline CDR1 is MNHEY and CDR2 SVGAGI. The V segment lost 5 bases and the J segment 4 bases; nucleotides outside the gene matches: 3. The CDR3 reads CASSPDRVYGYTF. As DNA, the CDR3 is TGTGCCAGCAGTCCGGACAGGGTCTATGGCTACACCTTC.

In nucleotides, the CDR3 is TGTGCCAGCAGTTTGACAGGGGTTGGCACTGAAGCTTTCTTT. It specifies CASSLTGVGTEAFF. This sequence joins TRBV27 and TRBJ1-1, with 8 nucleotides matching TRBD1. V dropped 3 bases and J dropped 4; count of bases not matched to a gene: 4. This CDR3 has 14 amino acids. Germline V gene data show CDR1 as MNHEY and CDR2 as SMNVEV (reference sequence).

This chain joins TRBV7-2 and TRBJ1-1; D is possibly TRBD1 (6 bases). Trimming stripped 5 bases from V and 1 base from J, with 14 bases between. The CDR3 runs 15 residues. Per the germline V gene, CDR1 is SGHTA and CDR2 is FQGNSA. The CDR3 DNA sequence: TGTGCCAGCAGCGAACGGACAGTTAGGAACACTGAAGCTTTCTTT. Amino acid sequence: CASSERTVRNTEAFF.

A single count supports this clone. This rearrangement joins TRBV4-1 to TRBJ2-5, with D tentatively TRBD1 (5 bases). The CDR3 is 14 amino acids. The germline V gene encodes CDR1 MGHRA and CDR2 YSYEKL. Trimming removed 4 bases from V and 5 bases from J, with 14 bases in between. The CDR3 sequence: CASSPLPGKETQYF. DNA for the CDR3: TGCGCCAGCAGCCCACTCCCAGGGAAGGAGACCCAGTACTTC.